A single T cell receptor (beta chain) is shown here with its context. Antigen specificity is unknown. This record comes from a study of cytomegalovirus exposure and HLA in healthy donors. The CDR3 consists of 14 residues. Trimming removed 5 bases from V and 6 bases from J; junction bases left unmatched: 9. Germline values: CDR1 PRHDT, CDR2 FYEKMQ (reference sequence). Broader study findings: Investigators reported more than 150 TCR beta chains as tied to cytomegalovirus. According to a later analysis, donors in an Asian-associated ancestry cluster reportedly had fewer N-insertions than the 666-donor mean.

The study ran its PCR with 60 Vbeta and 13 Jbeta primers. Profiling relied on immunoSEQ multiplex PCR, and the TCRdb table lists in-frame clones only, not all of them. The sample has almost 200,000 clones; around 76% are singletons. The source of this sequence is a young man in good health and CMV-seronegative. Input material: PBMCs. This sequence joins TRBV13 and TRBJ2-7; 8 bases match TRBD1. The CDR3 spells CASSPMTGEPEQYF. The CDR3 DNA reads TGTGCCAGCAGCCCTATGACAGGGGAACCCGAGCAGTACTTC. The whole variable domain, filled in from reference TRBV13 and TRBJ2-7, reads AAGVIQSPRHLIKEKRETATLKCYPIPRHDTVYWYQQGPGQDPQFLISFYEKMQSDKGSIPDRFSAQQFSDYHSELNMSSLELGDSALYFCASSPMTGEPEQYFGPGTRLTVT.